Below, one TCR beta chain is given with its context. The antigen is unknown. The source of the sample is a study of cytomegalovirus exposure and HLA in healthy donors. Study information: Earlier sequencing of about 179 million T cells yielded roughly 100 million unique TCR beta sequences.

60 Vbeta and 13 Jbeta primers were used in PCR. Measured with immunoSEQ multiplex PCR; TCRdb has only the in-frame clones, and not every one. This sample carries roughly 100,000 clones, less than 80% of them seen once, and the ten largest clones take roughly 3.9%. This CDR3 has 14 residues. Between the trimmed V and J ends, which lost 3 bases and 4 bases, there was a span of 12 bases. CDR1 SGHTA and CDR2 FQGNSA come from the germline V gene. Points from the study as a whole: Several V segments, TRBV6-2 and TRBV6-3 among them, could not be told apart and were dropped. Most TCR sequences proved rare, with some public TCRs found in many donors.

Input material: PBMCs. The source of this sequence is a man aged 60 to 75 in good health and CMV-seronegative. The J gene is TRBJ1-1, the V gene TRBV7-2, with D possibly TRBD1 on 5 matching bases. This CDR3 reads CASSLQGSSTEAFF. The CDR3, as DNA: TGTGCCAGCAGCTTGCAGGGATCGAGCACTGAAGCTTTCTTT.